The 29 T cell receptor beta chains below were found in one sample sequenced in a study of Graves' ophthalmopathy and Graves' hyperthyroidism. Amplification targeted the TCR beta CDR3 regions, with RNA transcripts as the source material. First-round RT-PCR relied on HTBI primers, and a second-round multiplex PCR came next. TCRdb re-derived calls from the multiplex PCR reads in MiXCR, one entry per CDR3 protein. The table records about 620,000 distinct CDR3 sequences, 22% of them present only once. Sequencing was performed on peripheral blood. Receptors were obtained from a woman aged 18 to 35 with stable Graves' hyperthyroidism. Some clones in this sample may be carry-over from other donors' samples.

The sample holds many counts of this clonotype. The chain combines TRBV15 with TRBJ2-7; the match to TRBD1 covers 9 bases. V shed 0 bases, J shed 5 bases, and the junction held 5 bases outside the gene matches. The CDR3 has 15 amino acids. CDR1 and CDR2 (germline): LNHNV, YYDKDF (reference sequence). This CDR3 is CATSRDLRQGDEQYF. The CDR3 DNA is TGTGCCACCAGCAGAGATCTGAGACAGGGGGACGAGCAGTACTTC.

This clonotype was counted ten times or more. The chain has TRBV20-1 and TRBJ2-5, with 9 bases fitting TRBD2. Germline V gives CDR1 DFQATT, CDR2 SNEGSKA (reference sequence). The CDR3 runs to 14 residues. Trimming at V came to 1 base and at J to 3 bases, leaving 3 bases not matched to a gene. The CDR3 DNA sequence: TGCAGTGCTAGAGCCTTAGCGGGGGAAGAGACCCAGTACTTC. It specifies CSARALAGEETQYF.

The gene calls are TRBV5-4 and TRBJ1-1; the D gene is possibly TRBD1 (5 bases). V lost 4 bases to trimming and J lost 4 bases, with 11 bases between them. Germline V gives CDR1 SGHNT, CDR2 YYREEE (reference sequence). This CDR3 is built from 13 residues. The CDR3 reads CASSLPGITEAFF. CDR3 DNA: TGTGCCAGCAGCCTTCCAGGGATCACTGAAGCTTTCTTT.

This clonotype was seen at least ten times. The genes are TRBV12-3 or TRBV12-4 and TRBJ1-5, with a tentative D call TRBD1 (5 bases). The CDR3 runs to 15 residues. V was shortened by 8 bases and J by 0 bases, with 14 bases between the two germline ends. CDR3 protein: CASRTTADSNQPQHF. The CDR3 region has the DNA TGTGCCAGCCGAACGACAGCTGATAGCAATCAGCCCCAGCATTTT.

This clonotype occurred many times. The chain combines TRBV7-3 with TRBJ2-2; D remains ambiguous. This CDR3 contains 14 residues. V dropped 5 bases and J dropped 1 base, with 8 bases sitting between them. Per the germline V gene, CDR1 is SGHTA and CDR2 is FQGTGA. CDR3 sequence (DNA): TGTGCCAGCAGCCTACACTGGAACACCGGGGAGCTGTTTTTT. The encoded protein is CASSLHWNTGELFF. Combining the CDR3 with reference TRBV7-3 and TRBJ2-2 gives the whole variable domain GAGVSQTPSNKVTEKGKYVELRCDPISGHTALYWYRQSLGQGPEFLIYFQGTGAADDSGLPNDRFFAVRPEGSVSTLKIQRTERGDSAVYLCASSLHWNTGELFFGEGSRLTVL.

This clonotype was recorded at least ten times. This sequence joins TRBV6-5 and TRBJ1-2; the D gene is possibly TRBD1 (6 bases). V gave up 5 bases and J gave up 8 bases, with 18 bases separating them. The CDR3 loop spans 14 amino acids. Germline V gene data show CDR1 as MNHEY and CDR2 as SVGAGI. CDR3 residues: CASSPSQGSYGYTF. The DNA of the CDR3 is TGTGCCAGCAGTCCATCACAGGGCAGTTACGGCTACACCTTC.

Details on this clonotype: A read error is possible here, since a much larger clone lies one base away. This chain joins TRBV13 and TRBJ2-5; D not certain. Germline CDR1 and CDR2: PRHDT and FYEKMQ (reference sequence). The CDR3 totals 16 residues. The CDR3 sequence: CASSLVGSWEQETQDF. The CDR3 region has the DNA TGTGCCAGCAGCTTAGTGGGCAGTTGGGAACAAGAGACCCAGGACTTC. Full variable domain (rest looked up from reference TRBV13 and TRBJ2-5): AAGVIQSPRHLIKEKRETATLKCYPIPRHDTVYWYQQGPGQDPQFLISFYEKMQSDKGSIPDRFSAQQFSDYHSELNMSSLELGDSALYFCASSLVGSWEQETQDFGPGTRLLVL.

V is TRBV18 and J is TRBJ1-6, with D unresolved. Germline CDR1 KGHSH, CDR2 LQKENI. Trimming shortened V by 3 bases and J by 13 bases, and 13 bases separated the two germline ends. This CDR3 region has 13 residues. CDR3 nucleotides: TGTGCCAGCTCACCCGGCCGGGCCCAGCCCCTCCACTTT. Translating it yields CASSPGRAQPLHF.

Comment on this clonotype: Because the CDR3 is missing its conserved closing phenylalanine or tryptophan, this is likely a read error. V is TRBV11-2 and J is TRBJ1-1; 8 bases fit TRBD1. V lost 5 bases to trimming and J lost 10 bases; unmatched junction nucleotides: 9. CDR3 size: 13 residues. Germline CDR1 SGHAT, CDR2 FQNNGV. The CDR3 coding sequence is TGTGCCAGCAGCCCCAGACAGGGGCAGGGAGCTTTCCTT. It translates to CASSPRQGQGAFL.

This clonotype was seen repeatedly, ten times or more. This chain connects TRBV6-5 to TRBJ1-2; 11 positions agree with TRBD1. This CDR3 contains 15 residues. The J segment lost 1 base and the V segment lost 6 bases, leaving 4 bases of the junction unmatched. CDR1 and CDR2 from the germline V gene are MNHEY and SVGAGI. As DNA, the CDR3 is TGTGCCAGCAGGCCCGGGACAGGGGGTAACTATGGCTACACCTTC. This sequence encodes CASRPGTGGNYGYTF.

This clonotype was found a few times. The gene calls are TRBV18 and TRBJ2-2; D uncertain. V was trimmed by 3 bases and J by 7 bases, leaving 15 bases between them. The CDR3 covers 15 residues. Germline assignment: CDR1 KGHSH and CDR2 LQKENI. CDR3 DNA sequence: TGTGCCAGCTCACCGGACCCCCCGTTGTACGGGGAGCTGTTTTTT. Protein product: CASSPDPPLYGELFF.

The chain is built from TRBV18 and TRBJ1-1; 9 bases are a match to TRBD1. This CDR3 has 17 residues. J lost 0 bases, V lost 8 bases, and 13 bases had no gene match. Germline V CDR1 and CDR2: KGHSH, LQKENI. CDR3: CASRRRDRELLNTEAFF. The CDR3 DNA follows: TGTGCCAGCCGTCGTCGGGACAGGGAGCTTTTGAACACTGAAGCTTTCTTT.

This clonotype has just one count. The chain recombines TRBV12-3 or TRBV12-4 with TRBJ2-7; D call uncertain. CDR3 length equals 14 residues. Trimming left V 4 bases short and J 2 bases short, with 12 bases between. CDR3 bases: TGTGCCAGCAGTTACCTGGGTGACACCTACGAGCAGTACTTC. Amino acid sequence: CASSYLGDTYEQYF.

This clonotype was seen more than once but under ten times. The chain is built from TRBV12-3 or TRBV12-4 and TRBJ2-7; either TRBD1 or TRBD2 may fit D (5 bases each). V gave up 6 bases and J gave up 3 bases, with 12 bases separating them. There are 13 residues in the CDR3. The CDR3 protein is CASSTGAVYEQYF. For the CDR3, the DNA is TGTGCCAGCAGCACCGGGGCAGTCTACGAGCAGTACTTC.

This clonotype was seen at least ten times. The rearrangement uses TRBV19 and TRBJ2-5; 7 bases agree with TRBD2. The CDR3 runs 16 residues. Germline CDR1 LNHDA, CDR2 SQIVND (reference sequence). With V trimmed by 5 bases and J by 4 bases, 13 bases remained unmatched. CDR3 amino acids: CASSSPRLGGAETQYF. Written as DNA, the CDR3 is TGTGCCAGTAGTTCTCCAAGACTGGGAGGGGCAGAGACCCAGTACTTC.

The sample holds a few counts of this clonotype. This chain links TRBV6-1 with TRBJ2-7; D not resolved. CDR1 and CDR2 (germline): MNHNS, SASEGT. V gave up 7 bases and J gave up 1 base, with 11 bases separating them. The CDR3 consists of 13 residues. CDR3 in DNA: TGTGCCAGCACCCCCGCTGCGTCCTACGAGCAGTACTTC. It yields the protein CASTPAASYEQYF.

Comments on this clonotype: A much larger clone differs from this one at a single base, so this may be a read error. The J gene is TRBJ2-5, the V gene TRBV11-2, with D possibly called TRBD1 or TRBD2 (5 bases each). CDR3 length: 16 residues. The germline gives CDR1 SGHAT, CDR2 FQNNGV. V lost 1 base to trimming and J lost 2 bases, with 14 bases between them. As DNA, the CDR3 is TGTGCCAGCAGCTTAGTTGGGGGAGACAATCAAGAGACCCAGTACTTC. It yields the protein CASSLVGGDNQETQYF.

This clonotype was found many times. The chain joins TRBV30 to TRBJ2-5; 7 nucleotides align to TRBD1. The CDR3 runs to 14 residues. CDR1 is GTSNPN and CDR2 is SVGIG in the germline V gene (reference sequence). V dropped 0 bases and J dropped 7; count of bases not matched to a gene: 8. The CDR3 is CAWSVSAGGLTQYF. In DNA, the CDR3 is TGTGCCTGGAGTGTATCAGCAGGGGGTTTGACCCAGTACTTC.

This chain uses TRBV2 with TRBJ1-5; D gene uncertain. V was shortened by 2 bases and J by 1 base, with 15 bases between the two germline ends. The CDR3 covers 17 residues. The germline gives CDR1 SNHLY, CDR2 FYNNEI. CDR3 sequence reads: CASSEISGMRSNQPQHF. The DNA for the CDR3 is TGTGCCAGCAGTGAAATTTCTGGGATGAGGAGCAATCAGCCCCAGCATTTT. Filled out from reference TRBV2 and TRBJ1-5, the complete variable domain reads EPEVTQTPSHQVTQMGQEVILRCVPISNHLYFYWYRQILGQKVEFLVSFYNNEISEKSEIFDDQFSVERPDGSNFTLKIRSTKLEDSAMYFCASSEISGMRSNQPQHFGDGTRLSIL.

In this sample, this clonotype turned up once. A read error may be the cause here, since a much bigger clone is one base away. The gene calls are TRBV20-1 and TRBJ2-4, with 9 positions matching TRBD2. CDR3 length equals 13 residues. Germline assignment: CDR1 DFQATT and CDR2 SNEGSKA (reference sequence). The CDR3 region is CSARAGGRNIKYF. The CDR3 DNA reads TGCAGTGCCCGGGCGGGGGGGCGAAACATTAAGTACTTC.

This clonotype was seen only once. The rearrangement joins TRBV9 to TRBJ1-1; D possibly corresponds to TRBD1 (6 bases). The germline V gene has CDR1 SGDLS and CDR2 YYNGEE. V was shortened by 3 bases and J by 7 bases, with 16 bases between the two germline ends. CDR3 length: 14 residues. CDR3 loop: CASSEGSGGGEAFF. As DNA, the CDR3 is TGTGCCAGCAGCGAGGGGAGTGGGGGCGGTGAAGCTTTCTTT.

This clonotype was counted at least ten times. The chain has TRBV5-1 and TRBJ2-5; TRBD2 is a possible D gene (6 bases). Trimming left V 2 bases short and J 3 bases short, with 11 bases between. Germline CDR1 reads SGHRS; CDR2 reads YFSETQ. The CDR3 spans 14 residues. CDR3 sequence (DNA): TGCGCCAGCAGCTTACTTGGCGGGGAAGAGACCCAGTACTTC. Its translation is CASSLLGGEETQYF.

The chain has TRBV20-1 and TRBJ1-6, with D tentatively TRBD1 (6 bases). V lost 3 bases and J 7 bases, leaving 16 bases between the germline ends. The CDR3 spans 15 residues. Germline loops: CDR1 DFQATT, CDR2 SNEGSKA (reference sequence). In DNA form, the CDR3 reads TGCAGTGCTAGGCCCCCACAGGGTAACAATTCACCCCTCCACTTT. Its protein product is CSARPPQGNNSPLHF.

This clonotype was detected a few times. This rearrangement joins TRBV20-1 to TRBJ1-5; 7 bases fit TRBD1. This CDR3 has 14 amino acids. CDR1 is DFQATT, CDR2 SNEGSKA, per germline (reference sequence). The ends lost 5 bases at V and 6 bases at J; junction bases unmatched: 10. CDR3 sequence: CSAGSQGVIQPQHF. The CDR3 DNA reads as TGCAGTGCTGGCTCTCAGGGGGTGATTCAGCCCCAGCATTTT.

This clonotype was counted many times. CDR3 DNA sequence: TGTGCCAGCAGTTACTCGCACAGCCGAAACTCCTACGAGCAGTACTTC. The encoded protein is CASSYSHSRNSYEQYF. The chain links TRBV6-5 to TRBJ2-7; no definite D call. V lost 0 bases and J 0 bases, leaving 12 bases between the germline ends. This CDR3 spans 16 amino acids. CDR1 MNHEY and CDR2 SVGAGI come from the germline V gene.

This chain links TRBV27 with TRBJ2-7; 9 bases line up with TRBD1. Trimming cost V 10 bases and J 2 bases; bases outside gene matches: 9. CDR3 length equals 14 residues. Germline V CDR1 and CDR2: MNHEY, SMNVEV (reference sequence). The CDR3 sequence: CATRLWTGAYEQYF. For the CDR3, the DNA is TGTGCCACACGCTTATGGACAGGGGCCTACGAGCAGTACTTC.

This clonotype has a count of ten or more. The CDR3 is CASTLPRWDSSYEQYF. CDR3 nucleotides: TGTGCCAGCACCCTACCCAGATGGGACAGCTCCTACGAGCAGTACTTC. This chain links TRBV2 with TRBJ2-7; 7 bases line up with TRBD1. The CDR3 totals 16 residues. V lost 7 bases to trimming and J lost 0 bases; unmatched junction nucleotides: 12. CDR1 and CDR2 from the germline V gene are SNHLY and FYNNEI.

This sequence joins TRBV27 and TRBJ1-1; no definite D call. Germline V gene sequence: CDR1 MNHEY, CDR2 SMNVEV (reference sequence). This CDR3 has 13 amino acids. V was cut by 0 bases and J by 7 bases, with 9 bases left in between. Here the CDR3 DNA reads TGTGCCAGCAGTTTATCAAGGGTGAATGAAGCTTTCTTT. Translation gives CASSLSRVNEAFF.

This clonotype was seen at least ten times. This chain connects TRBV6-1 to TRBJ1-2; 7 bases are shared with TRBD1. The ends lost 4 bases at V and 2 bases at J; junction bases unmatched: 7. Germline CDR1 MNHNS, CDR2 SASEGT. The CDR3 sequence is 15 residues long. The CDR3 region is CASSVPGQTNYGYTF. The DNA of the CDR3 is TGTGCCAGCAGTGTCCCGGGACAGACCAACTATGGCTACACCTTC.